The 26 T cell receptor beta chains given below trace back to one sample, sequenced in a study of T cell responses to AZD1222 COVID-19 vaccine. This table comes from immunoSEQ multiplex PCR, and its TCRdb copy is limited to in-frame clones, with some not included. The table lists 150,000 to 200,000 clones, almost 90% of them singletons, with approximately 0.5% in the top ten. Sample: peripheral blood, taken on day 0 of AZD1222 vaccination. Source of these receptors: an adult in good health.

Only a few counts were recorded for this clone. Additional DNA sequences in this sample encode the identical CDR3. The chain carries TRBV19 and TRBJ2-5, with 7 bases identical to TRBD2. CDR3 length: 13 amino acids. The V gene end was trimmed by 5 bases and the J gene end by 2 bases; junction bases not matched to a gene: 2. Germline CDR1 is LNHDA and CDR2 is SQIVND (reference sequence). The CDR3 bases are TGTGCCAGTAGTCCTAGCGGTCAAGAGACCCAGTACTTC. Translated: CASSPSGQETQYF.

The genes are TRBV6-5 and TRBJ1-4, with D possibly matching TRBD1 (6 bases). V was shortened by 6 bases and J by 7 bases, with 15 bases between the two germline ends. Germline CDR1 MNHEY, CDR2 SVGAGI. This CDR3 is 14 amino acids long. Here the CDR3 reads CASRTGGMGEKLFF. The CDR3 DNA is TGTGCCAGCAGGACAGGAGGTATGGGTGAAAAACTGTTTTTT.

Turning to this clone: Compared with germline, one end of the junction differs, possibly owing to a read error. The rearrangement joins TRBV7-7 to TRBJ1-1, with D maybe TRBD1 (5 bases). The CDR3 covers 13 residues. CDR1 is SSHAT and CDR2 is FNYEAQ in the germline V gene (reference sequence). The CDR3 DNA follows: TGTGCTAGCAGTCGACAGTTGAACACTGAAGCTTTCTTT. Its translation is CASSRQLNTEAFF.

The rearrangement joins TRBV4-1 to TRBJ2-7; 7 bases map to TRBD1. Per the germline V gene, CDR1 is MGHRA and CDR2 is YSYEKL. The CDR3 has 14 amino acids. Unmatched junction bases numbered 5, after V lost 0 bases and J lost 6 bases. The CDR3 region has the DNA TGCGCCAGCAGCCAAGATAGAGGGGGCGCCGAGCAGTACTTC. Amino acid sequence: CASSQDRGGAEQYF.

This clone has just a few counts. The rearrangement uses TRBV30 and TRBJ2-7, with D tentatively TRBD1 (5 bases). The CDR3 totals 13 residues. V lost 2 bases to trimming and J lost 5 bases, with 13 bases between them. Germline CDR1 GTSNPN, CDR2 SVGIG (reference sequence). CDR3 sequence (DNA): TGTGCCTGGAGTAAGGGGCTAGAGAACGAGCAGTACTTC. Its translation: CAWSKGLENEQYF.

The V and J genes are TRBV9 and TRBJ1-5, with D possibly TRBD1 on 5 matching bases. V was clipped by 4 bases and J by 4 bases, with 12 bases between them. CDR1 and CDR2 from the germline V gene are SGDLS and YYNGEE. The CDR3 is made up of 14 amino acids. CDR3 sequence reads: CASSLGGDNQPQHF. CDR3 in DNA: TGTGCCAGCAGCCTCGGAGGGGATAATCAGCCCCAGCATTTT.

This chain joins TRBV7-2 and TRBJ1-2, with TRBD1 matching 7 bases. The V and J ends lost 5 bases and 7 bases, in that order; junction bases with no gene match: 13. CDR1 and CDR2 from the germline V gene are SGHTA and FQGNSA. CDR3 length: 15 amino acids. CDR3 loop: CASSPRWGDRAGYTF. The CDR3 DNA follows: TGTGCCAGCAGCCCTAGATGGGGTGACAGGGCTGGCTACACCTTC.

The rearrangement joins TRBV14 to TRBJ2-3; 10 nucleotides line up with TRBD2. The V gene's germline CDR1 is SGHDN and CDR2 FVKESK. This CDR3 is built from 15 residues. Trimming removed 6 bases from V and 5 bases from J; junction bases left unmatched: 8. As DNA, the CDR3 is TGTGCCAGCAGTGTGTTAGCGGGAGGAGGAGATACGCAGTATTTT. As protein: CASSVLAGGGDTQYF.

Turning to this clone: The sample contains more than one DNA sequence encoding this CDR3. The chain uses TRBV2 and TRBJ2-7; D is uncertain. The CDR3 runs 10 residues. CDR1 is SNHLY, CDR2 FYNNEI, per germline. Trimming pared 8 bases from V and 7 bases from J, leaving 9 bases between. The CDR3 reads CASSVWEQYF. The CDR3, as DNA: TGTGCCAGCTCTGTCTGGGAGCAGTACTTC.

This clone was recorded once. The chain recombines TRBV11-2 with TRBJ1-5, with D tentatively TRBD1 (6 bases). Trimming cost V 6 bases and J 1 base, with 13 bases left between them. The CDR3 runs to 15 residues. From germline, CDR1 is SGHAT and CDR2 FQNNGV. The CDR3 protein is CASSRDTGSNQPQHF. In DNA, the CDR3 is TGTGCCAGCAGTCGTGACACAGGGAGCAATCAGCCCCAGCATTTT.

The V and J genes are TRBV6-1 and TRBJ1-2; TRBD1 matches 9 bases. From germline, CDR1 is MNHNS and CDR2 SASEGT. The ends lost 3 bases at V and 5 bases at J; junction bases unmatched: 1. The CDR3 sequence is 13 residues long. The chain's CDR3 is CASSEGQGYGYTF. The CDR3 DNA reads as TGTGCCAGCAGTGAGGGACAGGGTTATGGCTACACCTTC.

The chain couples TRBV21-1 to TRBJ1-2. TRBV21-1 has pseudogene status. The CDR3 loop spans 13 amino acids. This CDR3 reads CASSYGANYGYTF. The CDR3 region has the DNA TGTGCCAGCAGCTATGGGGCTAACTATGGCTACACCTTC.

This clone was observed a few times. The chain couples TRBV7-2 to TRBJ1-1; D gene uncertain. The CDR3 is 14 amino acids. Between the trimmed V and J ends, which lost 1 base and 1 base, there was a span of 7 bases. The germline CDR1 and CDR2 sequences are SGHTA and FQGNSA. The CDR3 nucleotides read TGTGCCAGCAGCTTAGGTCATCAGAACACTGAAGCTTTCTTT. Protein product: CASSLGHQNTEAFF.

The genes are TRBV9 and TRBJ2-5; 12 positions agree with TRBD1. The CDR3 consists of 16 residues. The V and J ends lost 4 bases and 5 bases, in that order; junction bases with no gene match: 9. The germline V gene has CDR1 SGDLS and CDR2 YYNGEE. In nucleotides, the CDR3 is TGTGCCAGCAGCCCGGGGACAGGGGGCCCTTGGGAGACCCAGTACTTC. Translated: CASSPGTGGPWETQYF.

The CDR3 loop is CASSLDGQYNEQFF. In nucleotides, the CDR3 is TGTGCCAGCAGCTTGGACGGACAGTACAATGAGCAGTTCTTC. V usage is TRBV7-2 and J usage is TRBJ2-1; a weak D match, TRBD1 (6 bases). The CDR3 has 14 amino acids. With 3 bases removed from V and 4 bases from J, the gap between germline ends came to 10 bases. In germline, CDR1 is SGHTA, CDR2 FQGNSA.

This chain uses TRBV6-5 with TRBJ1-2; TRBD1 matches 7 bases. The germline gives CDR1 MNHEY, CDR2 SVGAGI. V was clipped by 6 bases and J by 0 bases; unmatched bases: 7. The CDR3 is made up of 15 amino acids. CDR3 protein: CASRSRTGANYGYTF. The CDR3 DNA sequence: TGTGCCAGCAGATCGAGGACAGGAGCTAACTATGGCTACACCTTC.

The chain uses TRBV14 and TRBJ2-2, with D possibly being TRBD1 or TRBD2 (5 bases each). There are 15 residues in the CDR3. V lost 4 bases and J lost 5, with 14 bases in between. CDR1 is SGHDN and CDR2 is FVKESK in the germline V gene. The CDR3 loop is CASSRGLRGTGELFF. CDR3 in DNA: TGTGCCAGCAGCCGTGGGTTGAGGGGAACCGGGGAGCTGTTTTTT.

The V and J genes are TRBV24-1 and TRBJ2-1; D is perhaps TRBD1 (6 bases). With 9 bases removed from V and 1 base from J, the gap between germline ends came to 15 bases. Per the germline V gene, CDR1 is KGHDR and CDR2 is SFDVKD. This CDR3 spans 15 amino acids. CDR3 sequence (DNA): TGTGCCACCGCCTCAGACAGGAAGTCCTACAATGAGCAGTTCTTC. This sequence encodes CATASDRKSYNEQFF.

The rearrangement uses TRBV4-1 and TRBJ2-2; D assignment may be TRBD1 or TRBD2 (5 bases each). Per the germline V gene, CDR1 is MGHRA and CDR2 is YSYEKL. This CDR3 is 15 amino acids long. Trimming stripped 4 bases from V and 3 bases from J, with 12 bases between. CDR3 DNA: TGCGCCAGCAGCCCTCGATGGGGGTACACCGGGGAGCTGTTTTTT. Translating gives CASSPRWGYTGELFF.

CDR3 nucleotides: TGTGCCACCAGCAGAGTCAGGGGGTATGAAGCTTTCTTT. Its protein product is CATSRVRGYEAFF. The genes are TRBV15 and TRBJ1-1, with 7 bases fitting TRBD1. V lost 1 base and J lost 7; bases outside the gene matches: 3. This CDR3 is 13 amino acids long. Germline CDR1 reads LNHNV; CDR2 reads YYDKDF (reference sequence).

The chain recombines TRBV28 with TRBJ2-7; D remains ambiguous. The V end was cut by 3 bases, the J end by 5 bases, with 11 bases between. CDR3 size: 13 residues. Germline V gene sequence: CDR1 MDHEN, CDR2 SYDVKM. The DNA for the CDR3 is TGTGCCAGCAGTTTTTACCCCCCCGACGAGCAGTACTTC. Its translation is CASSFYPPDEQYF.

The V and J genes are TRBV5-1 and TRBJ2-2, with D perhaps TRBD1 (6 bases). The CDR3 contains 16 residues. In germline, CDR1 is SGHRS, CDR2 YFSETQ. Trimming left V 4 bases short and J 0 bases short, with 13 bases between. The CDR3 bases are TGCGCCAGCAGCCTCCCGAGGGGGTCGAACACCGGGGAGCTGTTTTTT. This sequence encodes CASSLPRGSNTGELFF.

The CDR3 DNA is TGTGCCAGCAGCTTGCGAAGCGGGAGCCGCGTTAGCACAGATACGCAGTATTTT. This encodes CASSLRSGSRVSTDTQYF. The V gene is TRBV5-6, the J gene TRBJ2-3, with 8 bases that match TRBD2. V was clipped by 1 base and J by 0 bases; unmatched bases: 10. CDR3 length: 18 residues. CDR1 and CDR2 from the germline V gene are SGHDT and YYEEEE.

This chain joins TRBV10-3 and TRBJ2-1; 10 bases match TRBD2. V was pared by 0 bases and J by 5 bases, with 4 bases of the junction left unmatched. Looked up from germline, CDR1 is ENHRY and CDR2 is SYGVKD. The length of the CDR3 is 16 residues. This chain's CDR3 is CAISESTSGAHNEQFF. In DNA, the CDR3 is TGTGCCATCAGTGAGTCAACTAGCGGGGCGCACAATGAGCAGTTCTTC.

CDR3: CAWSVGDSQETQYF. The CDR3 DNA reads TGTGCCTGGAGTGTAGGGGACAGCCAAGAGACCCAGTACTTC. V is TRBV30 and J is TRBJ2-5, with 7 bases identical to TRBD1. This CDR3 is built from 14 residues. CDR1 and CDR2 (germline): GTSNPN, SVGIG (reference sequence). The trim removed 0 bases at V and 1 base at J, leaving 2 bases unmatched.

V is TRBV6-5 and J is TRBJ1-5, with D unresolved. Germline V gene lookup returns CDR1 MNHEY and CDR2 SVGAGI. The length of the CDR3 is 14 residues. V lost 5 bases and J lost 3, with 11 bases in between. CDR3: CASSPKVANQPQHF. The CDR3, as DNA: TGTGCCAGCAGTCCTAAGGTTGCCAATCAGCCCCAGCATTTT.